The rows below give T cell receptor beta chains drawn from one sample of a study of T cells in Graves' hyperthyroidism and ophthalmopathy. TCRdb processed the multiplex PCR reads anew with MiXCR; each CDR3 protein has one entry. The data show under 350,000 distinct CDR3 sequences, around a sixth seen once. Specimen: blood. The receptors originated from a woman in her forties or fifties with Graves' hyperthyroidism. CDR3s include the opening cysteine and the closing phenylalanine or tryptophan.

V	J	CDR3
TRBV6-1	TRBJ1-2	CASSEAGESGYTF
TRBV7-3	TRBJ2-1	CASSKMGLAGGGEQFF
TRBV20-1	TRBJ2-3	CSASPGGGNTDTQYF
TRBV12-3/TRBV12-4	TRBJ2-3	CASNLLGLAGSDTQYF
TRBV12-3/TRBV12-4	TRBJ2-1	CASSFITGGIEQFF
TRBV12-3/TRBV12-4	TRBJ1-4	CASSFQATNEKLFF
TRBV30	TRBJ1-2	CAIGKGTAGYTF
TRBV6-2/TRBV6-3	TRBJ2-2	CASSAATGGGGELFF
TRBV6-2/TRBV6-3	TRBJ2-1	CASNVAPSPYNEQFF
TRBV30	TRBJ2-1	CAWTPWGGNEQFF
TRBV19	TRBJ2-2	CASRDRGPNTGELFF
TRBV5-1	TRBJ1-2	CASSFRQGDYGYTF
TRBV28	TRBJ2-3	CASTGNTSPHTDTQYF
TRBV4-1	TRBJ1-4	CASSQPPAGNEKLFF
TRBV6-1	TRBJ2-3	CASRQGSDTQYF
TRBV12-3/TRBV12-4	TRBJ2-7	CASSFSGSSYEQYF
TRBV12-3/TRBV12-4	TRBJ2-7	CASSSRTGVGGEQYF
TRBV11-2	TRBJ2-7	CASSFGQSRTSVSYEQYF
TRBV6-1	TRBJ2-5	CASVQGVASETQYF
TRBV3-1	TRBJ2-7	CASSPVSDVGEQYF
TRBV7-8	TRBJ1-3	CASSTDSPGGLSGNTIYF
TRBV11-2	TRBJ2-2	CASSLTSGSPFGELFF
TRBV6-1	TRBJ2-7	CASSEAPTVEWWYEQYF
TRBV19	TRBJ2-2	CARARDRGPGELFF
TRBV2	TRBJ2-5	CAVGLAGVRETQYF
TRBV2	TRBJ1-2	CAEDRGTGYTF
TRBV2	TRBJ1-2	CASSEAGDYGYTF
TRBV16	TRBJ1-1	CASSRGDSLNTEAFF
TRBV7-9	TRBJ2-1	CASSLLAGGAEQFF
TRBV3-1	TRBJ1-4	CASSQTVETNEKLFF
TRBV11-2	TRBJ2-2	CASSYRSGGELFF
TRBV2	TRBJ2-5	CASRPSGGVETQYF
TRBV11-2	TRBJ1-4	CASSFFWGATNEKLFF
TRBV28	TRBJ2-7	CASGTRLRDEQYF
TRBV7-9	TRBJ2-7	CASSFSATGYSYEQYF